This T cell receptor beta chain emerged from a study of cytomegalovirus exposure and HLA in healthy donors (dated by TCRdb to between 2016 and 2019). At the level of the whole study: According to an earlier analysis of 587 of the donors, about 179 million T cells yielded over 100 million unique TCR beta sequences and around 280 Gb of sequence data. An early release covering more than 500 HLA-typed donors comprised about 310 gigabases of sequencing data and some 79 million unique TCR sequences. Of the approximately 370 genotyped donors, 80% to 90% were placed in the genetic ancestry cluster associated with self-reported Caucasian donors. The study was designed to test whether signatures of past pathogen exposure could be identified by cataloging public T cell receptors. The study used immunosequencing to profile the T cell repertoires of 600 to 850 subjects and linked those repertoires to cytomegalovirus serostatus. Along with the approximately 700-subject first cohort, a separate validation cohort of around 110 different subjects was used. To predict cytomegalovirus infection status, the study combined high-throughput TCR immunosequencing, statistical association of individual TCRs with disease status, and machine learning. A later analysis re-analyzed previously published TCR beta repertoires from approximately 670 donors and added high-resolution HLA genotyping to study TCR occurrence patterns. The later analysis used no new phenotypic data to find candidate immune exposures, relying instead on TCR beta sequences and their occurrence across donors. An earlier analysis of several hundred of the donors applied high-throughput TCR beta sequencing to assess whether each TCR beta V gene segment acted as functional or pseudogenic. Donor age, sex, ethnicity and CMV serostatus were collected together with the repertoire data. A later genetic analysis took genome-wide SNP genotypes for about 65% of the 666 donors and used that subset as a discovery cohort. Every discovery cohort repertoire had been produced on one sequencing platform. Both class I and class II loci were covered by HLA typing, at four-digit resolution. Typing coverage differed by locus: A, B, C, DRB1 and DQB1 were typed in roughly 620-640 donors, DQA1 in 500 to 550, DPA1 in approximately 600, and DPB1 in just under 480. A handful of DR-DQ haplotypes were handled as single units for association and clustering because linkage in the cohort was strong. Across approximately 400 genotyped donors of the cohort, an average of about 250,000 unique TCR beta nucleotide sequences per donor were sequenced, and 15% to 20% of those sequences were non-productive.

V is pared back by 0 bases and J by 9 bases, with 14 bases lying between the germline termini. Via the germline V gene, CDR1 is SQVTM and CDR2 ANQGSEA. From its cysteine to its phenylalanine, the CDR3 spans 13 amino acids. The entry retains the CDR3 DNA only, 39 bases that are in frame from base 1. The investigation overall reported the following: Sequencing depth was assumed to be roughly uniform across donors in the presence/absence analyses, though that assumption may not hold. Most TCR sequences were observed very rarely across donors, whereas some public TCRs were present in many individuals. A further reported finding was that TCR beta sequences accurately predicted the HLA-A and HLA-B alleles for most subjects in the first cohort. V-gene and J-gene trimming of TCR beta chains was associated with a missense DCLRE1C variant in a later genetic analysis, and the association was replicated in an independent cohort. According to a later analysis, parvovirus B19, influenza, CMV and Epstein-Barr virus appeared linked to several top co-occurrence clusters. In a later analysis, HLA-associated TCR beta chains showed more clonal expansion and lower generation probabilities than non-associated chains that were equally common. It was suggested by the authors that the approach could potentially be generalized to other disease states and immunological phenotypes. Because HLA typing was unavailable for some donors at each locus, only the typed subset was used in association tests. Some IMGT-functional V segments, including TRBV6-2 and TRBV6-3, could not be distinguished by the 87-base-pair reads and were therefore excluded. In a later genetic analysis, fewer N-insertions in productive TCRs were reported among donors in an Asian-associated ancestry cluster than the 666-donor mean. Cytomegalovirus status was reported to be diagnosed by the classifier with high specificity and sensitivity in both the original and validation cohorts. In an earlier analysis of more than 450 of the donors, most TCR beta V segments were observed in productive rearrangements about 87% or about 30% of the time, broadly matching IMGT annotations. In vitro tests confirmed that a few of the cytomegalovirus-associated TCR beta chains recognize cytomegalovirus antigens. In a later analysis, TCR association rates were found to vary across HLA loci, with the most associated TCRs seen for DRB1 alleles and the fewest for HLA-C alleles. Specific HLA alleles were associated with over 15,000 TCR beta sequences at a false discovery rate of 0.05 in a later analysis. In a later analysis, most CMV-associated TCR beta chains were found to appear HLA-restricted, with HLA associations seemingly driven largely by CMV exposure. Immune exposure information for the cohort was limited to CMV serostatus. Because counts were too low, seventeen rarely observed V segments, including chromosome 9 orphons, were excluded from the earlier analysis of some 540 of the donors. Linkage disequilibrium might explain the correlated functional status among segregating V segments, but an unknown experimental factor could not be ruled out. Strong co-occurrence of HLA alleles, especially DR and DQ, made assigning TCR associations to individual alleles difficult. A cluster of highly shared sequence variants was judged likely to be a technical artifact of the sequencing pipeline. In this cohort, only TCR beta chains were sequenced, and detectable features were limited by the absence of alpha or paired-chain data. The study gave a list of 150 to 200 TCR beta chains associated with cytomegalovirus.

As concerns this clone: Its binding antigen is unknown. Qualities for individual bases were not recorded, and no much larger clone is one base off.

The cohort comprised 710 or so healthy bone marrow donors. At the time of sampling, all cohort members were nominally healthy, though unrecorded immune exposures were likely present. The donor tested CMV seropositive, placing the donor among the approximately 290 seropositive members of the cohort. Every donor gave a peripheral blood sample, and the peripheral blood mononuclear cells from that sample were used for TCR beta sequencing. Genomic DNA extraction from the blood cell samples was performed with the Qiagen DNeasy Blood Extraction Kit. The protocol used for the library was the immunoSEQ multiplex PCR assay. The multiplex PCR relied on a mix of 60 forward primers for TCR Vbeta segments and 13 reverse primers for TCR Jbeta segments. Amplification of the CDR3 region of rearranged TCR beta genes was performed with a multiplex PCR assay on genomic DNA. On the Illumina HiSeq System, the amplified TCR beta libraries were sequenced as 87-base-pair reads. Processing in the source paper ran as follows. A later analysis counted approximately 74 million unique TCR beta chains across the 640 or so repertoires, and around 9.9 million of these chains were shared by at least two donors. Raw reads were error-corrected and collapsed into unique sequences by a nearest-neighbor algorithm in which closely related sequences were merged to remove PCR and sequencing errors. Alignment of CDR3 sequences to IMGT reference sequences was used to assign V, D and J gene segments. Each retained sequence needed at least a six-nucleotide match to both a V gene segment and a J gene segment. A rearrangement was called productive if the CDR3 had no stop codons and remained in frame with V and J, and every other rearrangement was called non-productive. CDR3 was defined according to IMGT convention as the region running from the second conserved V-encoded cysteine to the conserved J-encoded phenylalanine. In an earlier analysis of some 550 of the donors, sequences lacking an unambiguous match to a single V gene segment were excluded. An earlier analysis of 587 of the donors classified V segments as functional when productive rearrangements were above 56.7% and as segregating when the standard deviation between donors was above 5%. To diagnose cytomegalovirus status from the catalog of TCR beta chain sequences, a statistical classification framework was built. V and J gene assignment, in a later analysis, came from comparing TCR nucleotide sequences with IMGT/GENE-DB human TR gene sequences. In a later analysis, CDR3 sequences and most-parsimonious VDJ recombination scenarios were assigned using the TCRdist pipeline. In a later analysis, each TCR beta chain was defined by its CDR3 amino acid sequence together with its V-gene family, and reads lacking a unique V-gene family were excluded. A later analysis removed nearly 600 highly shared, low-generation-probability nucleotide sequences to deal with suspected cross-contamination and a sequencing artifact. For each public chain, a later analysis derived a clonal expansion index from normalized ranks of inferred template counts within each repertoire. A later analysis computed generation probabilities with a VDJ recombination model fitted to out-of-frame rearrangements, and checked the results against IGoR. Hypergeometric tests were used in a later analysis to score TCR-TCR, TCR-HLA and TCR-CMV co-occurrence, with a repertoire-size bias correction applied to the TCR pairs. In a later analysis, false discovery rates were estimated by permuting HLA or CMV assignments 20 times. In a later analysis, co-occurring TCRs were grouped using DBSCAN, and TCRdist sequence similarity was added for clustering within HLA-allele-positive subsets. Repertoires with fewer than 30,000 or more than 120,000 public chains were left out of co-occurrence clustering, as were five repertoires with anomalous nucleotide sharing. This immuneACCESS table, as held by TCRdb, lists in-frame sequences with V and J called but not all clones. Of the missing ones, under half trace to an unresolved V gene in checked studies; the others have no known cause. The V and J calls and clone size were taken over from that table, and D and trimming were inferred from the DNA. Recorded for this sample are 150,000 to 200,000 clones; around 84% of them occurred a single time. Roughly 2.2% of the sample comes from the top ten.

The sequence was obtained from a man in his late teens or twenties in good health and CMV-seropositive. Sample: PBMCs. The chain is encoded by TRBV29-1 joined to TRBJ1-2; no D gene call is confident. The nucleotides read TGCAGCGTTGAAGATGGAGGTCCGGGTAGCTACACCTTC. The translation is CSVEDGGPGSYTF.